The T cell receptor beta chain under discussion was sequenced for a study of vaccination effects on CD4 cells after COVID-19. V shed 4 bases, J shed 10 bases, and the junction held 10 bases outside the gene matches. CDR1 and CDR2 (germline): MGHRA, YSYEKL. The CDR3 has 14 residues. In the case of this clone: What it recognizes is unknown.

Pools of viral peptides were used by the ViraFEST assay to expand antigen-specific CD4+ T cells ahead of sequencing. Subsequent to a culture period of around 10 days, CD4+ T cells were isolated. Cultures had half their medium replaced with IL-2 medium on days 3 and 7. The data were produced by immunoSEQ multiplex PCR, yet TCRdb's version contains in-frame clones alone and is incomplete. The table shows roughly 20,000 clones, with approximately 70% occurring only once. This chain links TRBV4-1 with TRBJ2-1; TRBD1 matches 7 bases. The sample was CD4+ T cells from PBMCs cultured with HCoV-229E spike peptides, taken before COVID-19 vaccination. The sequence came from a human donor who received a COVID-19 vaccine. The CDR3 loop reads CASSLGQAAAEQFF. CDR3 nucleotide sequence: TGCGCCAGCAGCCTCGGACAGGCGGCAGCGGAGCAGTTCTTC.